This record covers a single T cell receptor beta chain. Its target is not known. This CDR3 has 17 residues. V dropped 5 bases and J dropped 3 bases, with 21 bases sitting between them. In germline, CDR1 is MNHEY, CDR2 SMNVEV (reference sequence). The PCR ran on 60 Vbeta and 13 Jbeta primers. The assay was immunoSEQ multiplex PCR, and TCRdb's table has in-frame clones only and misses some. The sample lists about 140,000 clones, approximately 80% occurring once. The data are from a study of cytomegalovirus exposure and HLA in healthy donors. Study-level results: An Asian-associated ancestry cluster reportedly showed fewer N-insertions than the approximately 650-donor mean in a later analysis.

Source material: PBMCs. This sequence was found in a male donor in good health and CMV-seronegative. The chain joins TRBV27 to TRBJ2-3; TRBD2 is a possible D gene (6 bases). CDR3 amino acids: CASSPRGNRLSTDTQYF. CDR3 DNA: TGTGCCAGCAGTCCTCGGGGGAACCGACTAAGTACAGATACGCAGTATTTT.